This TCR beta chain was sequenced for a study of beta chain features in type 1 diabetes. Study as a whole: Age and gender were similar between patients and healthy donors, as were cell yields.

This clone has more than one count but fewer than ten. Its specificity is unknown. General study findings and limits: Moderate but significant shortening of TCRB CDR3s was recorded in all four CD4+ subsets from Type 1 diabetes patients.

Germline V CDR1 and CDR2: SQVTM, ANQGSEA. V shed 4 bases and J shed 5 bases, with 14 bases lying between them. The CDR3 has 13 residues. Central memory, naive, regulatory and stem cell-like memory CD4+ cells were sorted by CD45RO/CCR7/CD25/CD127/CD95/CD27. Since all of the isolated RNA was reverse transcribed, expressed TCRB transcripts were what got sequenced. Naive, central memory and regulatory T cell samples produced a mean of roughly 3.5 million reads. Sequenced by immunoSEQ multiplex PCR; TCRdb stores in-frame clones only, minus some. The sample consists of roughly 140,000 clones, roughly 7.2% of them appearing once.

The receptor was isolated from a woman in her 30s in good health. The J gene is TRBJ1-1, the V gene TRBV29-1; D possibly corresponds to TRBD1 (5 bases). The source material was central memory CD4+ T cells from blood. The CDR3 protein is CSVGRAEETEAFF. Here the CDR3 DNA reads TGCAGCGTTGGCAGGGCGGAAGAGACTGAAGCTTTCTTT. The whole variable domain, remainder taken from reference TRBV29-1 and TRBJ1-1, is SAVISQKPSRDICQRGTSLTIQCQVDSQVTMMFWYRQQPGQSLTLIATANQGSEATYESGFVIDKFPISRPNLTFSTLTVSNMSPEDSSIYLCSVGRAEETEAFFGQGTRLTVV.